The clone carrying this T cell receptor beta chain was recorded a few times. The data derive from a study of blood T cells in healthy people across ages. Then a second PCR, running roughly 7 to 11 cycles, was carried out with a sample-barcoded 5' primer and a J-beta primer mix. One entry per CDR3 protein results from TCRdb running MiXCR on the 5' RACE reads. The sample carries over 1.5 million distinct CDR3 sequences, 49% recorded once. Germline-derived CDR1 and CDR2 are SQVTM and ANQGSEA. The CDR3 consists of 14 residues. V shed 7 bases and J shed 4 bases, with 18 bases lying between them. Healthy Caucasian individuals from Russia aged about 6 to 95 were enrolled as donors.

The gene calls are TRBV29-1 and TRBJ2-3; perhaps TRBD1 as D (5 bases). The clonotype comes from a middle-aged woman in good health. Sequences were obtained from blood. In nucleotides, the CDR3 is TGCAGCGCTGGGAAGCAGGGTACGGCAGATACGCAGTATTTT. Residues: CSAGKQGTADTQYF.